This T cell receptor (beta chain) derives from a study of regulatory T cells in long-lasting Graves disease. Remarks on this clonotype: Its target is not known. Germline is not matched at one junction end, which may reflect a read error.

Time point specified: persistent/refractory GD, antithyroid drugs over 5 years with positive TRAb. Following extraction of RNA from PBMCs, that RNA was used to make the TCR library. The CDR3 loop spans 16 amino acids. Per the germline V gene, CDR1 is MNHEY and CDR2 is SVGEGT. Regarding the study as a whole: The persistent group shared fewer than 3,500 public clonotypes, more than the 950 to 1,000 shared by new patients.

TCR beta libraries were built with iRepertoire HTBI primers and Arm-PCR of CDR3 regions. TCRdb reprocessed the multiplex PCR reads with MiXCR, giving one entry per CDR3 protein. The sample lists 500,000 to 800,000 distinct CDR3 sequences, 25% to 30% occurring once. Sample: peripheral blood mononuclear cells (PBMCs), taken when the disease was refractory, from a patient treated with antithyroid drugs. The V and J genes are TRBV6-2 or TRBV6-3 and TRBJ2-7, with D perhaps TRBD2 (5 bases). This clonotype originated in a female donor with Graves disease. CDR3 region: CASSDSPIGISYEQYF. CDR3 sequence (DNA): TGTGCCAGCAGTGACTCTCCTATCGGGATCTCCTACGAGCAGTACTTC.